Following are 27 T cell receptor beta chains from one sample sequenced in a study of beta chain features in type 1 diabetes. Regarding the study as a whole: Within each of all four CD4+ subsets, Type 1 diabetes patients had TCRB CDR3s that were moderately but significantly shorter.

Their antigens remain unidentified. As every portion of the isolated RNA was reverse transcribed, the sequencing read expressed TCRB transcripts. Sequenced by immunoSEQ multiplex PCR; TCRdb stores in-frame clones only, minus some. The sample includes under 150,000 clones, around 9% of them seen just once. The sample consisted of central memory CD4+ T cells from blood. The receptors shown here come from a man aged 25-40 years with type 1 diabetes.

This clone has just a few counts. V usage is TRBV5-1 and J usage is TRBJ2-7; no definite D call. Germline loops: CDR1 SGHRS, CDR2 YFSETQ. The CDR3 loop spans 13 amino acids. Trimming removed 4 bases from V and 6 bases from J, with 14 bases in between. The DNA for the CDR3 is TGCGCCAGCAGCGAAGTTCAGTCCCTCGAGCAGTACTTC. Protein: CASSEVQSLEQYF.

This chain links TRBV18 with TRBJ2-2, with TRBD2 as a possible D gene (5 bases). The length of the CDR3 is 15 residues. V gave up 0 bases and J gave up 3 bases, with 8 bases separating them. In germline, CDR1 is KGHSH, CDR2 LQKENI. Written as DNA, the CDR3 is TGTGCCAGCTCACCACCGGGGAGACACACCGGGGAGCTGTTTTTT. Translating it yields CASSPPGRHTGELFF.

This clone was counted a few times. This chain links TRBV28 with TRBJ1-1; no reliable D call. The CDR3 sequence is 14 residues long. Germline values: CDR1 MDHEN, CDR2 SYDVKM. The V gene lost 6 bases and the J gene lost 4 bases, with 15 bases spanning the gap. CDR3 amino acids: CASSPGGRATEAFF. The CDR3 coding sequence is TGTGCCAGCAGCCCCGGCGGGAGGGCCACTGAAGCTTTCTTT.

In this sample, this clone turned up a few times. V gene TRBV7-8 combines with J gene TRBJ2-2; 8 bases line up with TRBD1. The CDR3 runs 15 residues. V was clipped by 4 bases and J by 4 bases; unmatched bases: 5. Germline CDR1 and CDR2: SGHVS and FQNEAQ. CDR3 residues: CASSSRTGPTGELFF. CDR3 DNA: TGTGCCAGCAGCTCCAGGACAGGGCCCACCGGGGAGCTGTTTTTT.

The V and J genes are TRBV6-5 and TRBJ2-7; a weak D match, TRBD1 (6 bases). The CDR3 totals 12 residues. The germline V gene encodes CDR1 MNHEY and CDR2 SVGAGI. V was clipped by 8 bases and J by 4 bases, with 12 bases between them. CDR3 nucleotide sequence: TGTGCCAGCGGGCAGGGGCCTTACGAGCAGTACTTC. Protein product: CASGQGPYEQYF.

There are a few counts of this clone. This chain links TRBV7-9 with TRBJ1-2; tentatively, D is TRBD1 (5 bases). The CDR3 has 13 amino acids. Per the germline V gene, CDR1 is SEHNR and CDR2 is FQNEAQ (reference sequence). Trimming stripped 5 bases from V and 4 bases from J, with 11 bases between. The chain's CDR3 is CASSPSGAYGYTF. CDR3 coding DNA: TGTGCCAGCAGCCCAAGTGGGGCCTATGGCTACACCTTC.

This clone came up a few times. The gene calls are TRBV7-9 and TRBJ1-1; weak D call: TRBD1 (6 bases). Trimming pared 2 bases from V and 1 base from J, leaving 8 bases between. The germline V gene encodes CDR1 SEHNR and CDR2 FQNEAQ (reference sequence). This CDR3 has 14 residues. The CDR3: CASSLQGKNTEAFF. The CDR3, as DNA: TGTGCCAGCAGCTTACAGGGGAAGAACACTGAAGCTTTCTTT.

The chain links TRBV18 to TRBJ2-5; D may be TRBD2 (6 bases). This CDR3 has 16 residues. CDR1 is KGHSH and CDR2 is LQKENI in the germline V gene. Trimming removed 0 bases at V and 4 bases at J, with 15 bases between. CDR3 residues: CASSPPVAGLGETQYF. CDR3 in DNA: TGTGCCAGCTCACCACCGGTTGCGGGGCTGGGAGAGACCCAGTACTTC. Together with reference TRBV18 and TRBJ2-5, the CDR3 gives the full variable domain: NAGVMQNPRHLVRRRGQEARLRCSPMKGHSHVYWYRQLPEEGLKFMVYLQKENIIDESGMPKERFSAEFPKEGPSILRIQQVVRGDSAAYFCASSPPVAGLGETQYFGPGTRLLVL.

This clone was picked up a small number of times. V gene TRBV7-8 combines with J gene TRBJ2-1; 7 positions agree with TRBD2. CDR3 length equals 15 residues. Looked up from germline, CDR1 is SGHVS and CDR2 is FQNEAQ. Trimming removed 5 bases from V and 4 bases from J; junction bases left unmatched: 8. The CDR3 region has the DNA TGTGCCAGCAGCCTTGGGGACTATTCTTACAATGAGCAGTTCTTC. This codes for CASSLGDYSYNEQFF.

The J gene is TRBJ2-2, the V gene TRBV7-8; TRBD1 is a possible D gene (5 bases). This CDR3 comprises 14 residues. Germline CDR1 SGHVS, CDR2 FQNEAQ. The V end was cut by 7 bases, the J end by 2 bases, with 11 bases between. CDR3 nucleotides: TGTGCCAGCACCTTCGACAGAAACACCGGGGAGCTGTTTTTT. Translation: CASTFDRNTGELFF.

This clone showed up just a few times. The V call is TRBV7-9, the J call TRBJ1-1; D is unresolved. Germline V gene sequence: CDR1 SEHNR, CDR2 FQNEAQ (reference sequence). Trimming removed 1 base at V and 3 bases at J, with 15 bases between. The CDR3 loop spans 16 amino acids. This CDR3 reads CASSLGSVRLYTEAFF. As DNA, the CDR3 is TGTGCCAGCAGCTTAGGGTCGGTGAGATTATACACTGAAGCTTTCTTT.

The chain carries TRBV4-1 and TRBJ2-3, with D tentatively TRBD2 (7 bases). The germline V and J ends were trimmed by 5 bases and 0 bases, with 15 bases remaining between them. Germline V gene data show CDR1 as MGHRA and CDR2 as YSYEKL. This CDR3 is built from 16 residues. The CDR3 bases are TGCGCCAGCAGCGGGGGGGGCGGAGAAAGCACAGATACGCAGTATTTT. It yields the protein CASSGGGGESTDTQYF.

This clone was picked up a small number of times. The chain joins TRBV29-1 to TRBJ1-5; D remains unclear. There are 12 residues in the CDR3. From germline, CDR1 is SQVTM and CDR2 ANQGSEA. V was shortened by 4 bases and J by 0 bases, with 4 bases between the two germline ends. Written as DNA, the CDR3 is TGCAGCGTTGCATCTAGCAATCAGCCCCAGCATTTT. Its protein is CSVASSNQPQHF.

This clone was counted a few times. This rearrangement joins TRBV5-1 to TRBJ2-7; D ambiguous. Germline CDR1 and CDR2: SGHRS and YFSETQ. V was clipped by 1 base and J by 5 bases, with 16 bases between them. There are 15 residues in the CDR3. This CDR3 reads CASSLTGSLSNEQYF. Written as DNA, the CDR3 is TGCGCCAGCAGCTTGACCGGGTCTCTTTCTAACGAGCAGTACTTC.

This clone appeared a few times. V is TRBV5-4 and J is TRBJ1-4, with D perhaps matching TRBD1 (5 bases). Trimming cost V 1 base and J 10 bases, with 17 bases left between them. The CDR3 loop spans 15 amino acids. Germline V CDR1 and CDR2: SGHNT, YYREEE (reference sequence). The DNA of the CDR3 is TGTGCCAGCAGCTTGAGAGAAGGGGCTCAGGGAAAACTGTTTTTT. Residues: CASSLREGAQGKLFF.

This chain joins TRBV7-9 and TRBJ1-2; TRBD1 might be the D (5 bases). Germline-derived CDR1 and CDR2 are SEHNR and FQNEAQ (reference sequence). The CDR3 loop spans 13 amino acids. V shed 5 bases and J shed 8 bases, with 15 bases lying between them. CDR3 nucleotides: TGTGCCAGCAGCCTAGTTGACAGTCGGGGCTACACCTTC. This translates into CASSLVDSRGYTF.

This clone was observed a few times. This sequence joins TRBV11-3 and TRBJ2-3, with 7 bases aligning to TRBD1. The V gene's germline CDR1 is SGHNT and CDR2 YENEEA. With 5 bases clipped from V and 4 bases from J, the junction kept 3 bases outside the gene matches. This CDR3 comprises 13 residues. CDR3 region: CASSPTGADTQYF. CDR3 bases: TGTGCCAGCAGCCCAACAGGGGCAGATACGCAGTATTTT.

The chain carries TRBV29-1 and TRBJ2-7, with D possibly TRBD2 on 6 matching bases. This CDR3 is built from 11 residues. The germline V gene encodes CDR1 SQVTM and CDR2 ANQGSEA. Trimming shortened V by 6 bases and J by 6 bases, and 12 bases separated the two germline ends. The CDR3 loop reads CSVPGVFEQYF. In DNA form, the CDR3 reads TGCAGCGTGCCGGGAGTCTTCGAGCAGTACTTC.

The chain employs TRBV29-1 and TRBJ2-3; 11 bases align to TRBD2. Per germline, CDR1 SQVTM and CDR2 ANQGSEA. The CDR3 is 14 amino acids. V gave up 8 bases and J gave up 5 bases; unmatched junction bases: 9. The CDR3 region is CSYLPGLAVDTQYF. The CDR3 DNA reads TGCAGCTATCTCCCGGGACTAGCGGTAGATACGCAGTATTTT.

This chain's CDR3 is CASSEAPAGGPRETQYF. Here the CDR3 DNA reads TGTGCCAGCAGTGAAGCGCCCGCGGGGGGGCCGCGGGAGACCCAGTACTTC. The chain employs TRBV6-1 and TRBJ2-5, with 9 bases aligning to TRBD2. The junction had 10 bases not matched to a gene; V was cut back by 0 bases and J by 5 bases. The length of the CDR3 is 17 residues. Germline V gene lookup returns CDR1 MNHNS and CDR2 SASEGT.

A few counts support this clone. The genes are TRBV5-1 and TRBJ2-7; the match to TRBD2 covers 10 bases. The ends lost 0 bases at V and 3 bases at J; junction bases unmatched: 6. The CDR3 extends over 16 amino acids. The germline V gene encodes CDR1 SGHRS and CDR2 YFSETQ. The CDR3 here is CASSLVPAGGVYEQYF. For the CDR3, the DNA is TGCGCCAGCAGCTTGGTTCCAGCGGGGGGGGTCTACGAGCAGTACTTC.

This chain links TRBV1 with TRBJ2-7; TRBD2 was called by the table and not checked on the DNA. TRBV1 is shown as a pseudogene. The CDR3 runs 17 residues. CDR3 DNA: TGCACCAGCAGCCAAGATTGCTTTGGGGCGGGGGGATACGAGCAGTACTTC. This encodes CTSSQDCFGAGGYEQYF.

This clone was picked up a small number of times. The chain joins TRBV7-2 to TRBJ2-3, with 7 positions matching TRBD1. CDR3 size: 17 residues. Germline-derived CDR1 and CDR2 are SGHTA and FQGNSA. V shed 1 base and J 4 bases; nucleotides not matched to a gene: 11. CDR3 in DNA: TGTGCCAGCAGCTTAGAACAGGGGATAGCTAGGGCAGATACGCAGTATTTT. Amino acid sequence: CASSLEQGIARADTQYF.

This clone was counted once. In DNA form, the CDR3 reads TGTGCCAGTAGTAGCAGGGCTAACTATGGCTACACCTTC. This codes for CASSSRANYGYTF. The gene calls are TRBV19 and TRBJ1-2; a weak D match, TRBD1 (5 bases). The ends were cut back, 4 bases at V and 0 bases at J, with 6 bases in the middle. From germline, CDR1 is LNHDA and CDR2 SQIVND (reference sequence). CDR3 length: 13 residues.

This clone was detected only a few times. The chain couples TRBV7-9 to TRBJ1-1, with a weak D call TRBD1 (6 bases). Trimming left V 5 bases short and J 11 bases short, with 15 bases between. Germline CDR1 reads SEHNR; CDR2 reads FQNEAQ (reference sequence). CDR3 length: 12 amino acids. This chain's CDR3 is CASSTGGGSAFF. The CDR3 coding sequence is TGTGCCAGCAGCACCGGGGGGGGCAGCGCTTTCTTT. The whole variable domain, remainder taken from reference TRBV7-9 and TRBJ1-1, is DTGVSQNPRHKITKRGQNVTFRCDPISEHNRLYWYRQTLGQGPEFLTYFQNEAQLEKSRLLSDRFSAERPKGSFSTLEIQRTEQGDSAMYLCASSTGGGSAFFGQGTRLTVV.

The rearrangement uses TRBV5-1 and TRBJ2-5; 8 bases line up with TRBD1. CDR1 is SGHRS, CDR2 YFSETQ, per germline. The CDR3 runs to 14 residues. V gave up 4 bases and J gave up 5 bases; unmatched junction bases: 7. The CDR3 bases are TGCGCCAGCAGCCCCGGGACAGGATGGGAGACCCAGTACTTC. Translating it yields CASSPGTGWETQYF.

This clone was picked up many times. This chain joins TRBV30 and TRBJ2-3; D not certain. This CDR3 comprises 12 residues. From germline, CDR1 is GTSNPN and CDR2 SVGIG (reference sequence). V gave up 0 bases and J gave up 8 bases, with 9 bases separating them. CDR3 DNA: TGTGCCTGGAGTGTATTTGGCAGTACGCAGTATTTT. Its translation: CAWSVFGSTQYF.